Listed below are T cell receptor beta chains from one sample, sequenced in a study of blood T cell repertoires in COVID-19. Only in-frame clones appear in the TCRdb table, and some are missing; sequencing was by immunoSEQ multiplex PCR. The sample gives a few hundred thousand clones, 85% to 90% of which show up once; 6.2% is in the top ten. Sequencing was carried out using peripheral blood. All receptors come from a man aged 60 to 75 with acute or convalescent COVID-19. Each CDR3 is given without its conserved first and last residue. Each record gives: CDR3 protein, J gene, V gene.

CDR3aa: ASSLVHSYQPQH
j_gene: TRBJ1-5
v_gene: TRBV5-8

CDR3aa: ASSGTGLHEQY
j_gene: TRBJ2-7
v_gene: TRBV5-6

CDR3aa: ATSRGNREDQPQH
j_gene: TRBJ1-5
v_gene: TRBV15

CDR3aa: ASSLSGEGNTIY
j_gene: TRBJ1-3
v_gene: TRBV7-3

CDR3aa: ASSDGLAGFGGTGELF
j_gene: TRBJ2-2
v_gene: TRBV2

CDR3aa: ASSSPGLRTEAF
j_gene: TRBJ1-1
v_gene: TRBV7-9

CDR3aa: ASSAVSGRGTDTQY
j_gene: TRBJ2-3
v_gene: TRBV5-1

CDR3aa: ATSRPPQGAGGYT
j_gene: TRBJ1-2
v_gene: TRBV15

CDR3aa: ASSQSGRGQETQY
j_gene: TRBJ2-5
v_gene: TRBV23-1

CDR3aa: ASSYEEGPSSPLH
j_gene: TRBJ1-6
v_gene: TRBV6-5

CDR3aa: ASTNRGTDTQY
j_gene: TRBJ2-3
v_gene: TRBV6-5

CDR3aa: ASSTYRGKAF
j_gene: TRBJ1-1
v_gene: TRBV27

CDR3aa: ASSLDGTVNEKLF
j_gene: TRBJ1-4
v_gene: TRBV5-1

CDR3aa: ASSQGSGRAGETQY
j_gene: TRBJ2-5
v_gene: TRBV4-3

CDR3aa: ASSLEGLAKPYEQY
j_gene: TRBJ2-7
v_gene: TRBV7-8

CDR3aa: ASSPPLGLSSLNEQF
j_gene: TRBJ2-1
v_gene: TRBV2

CDR3aa: ASSTVGQVGGEKLF
j_gene: TRBJ1-4
v_gene: TRBV5-1

CDR3aa: ASSRTGPNYEQY
j_gene: TRBJ2-7
v_gene: TRBV11-2

CDR3aa: AIRLTGITGELF
j_gene: TRBJ2-2
v_gene: TRBV10-3

CDR3aa: ASSPPFTDTQY
j_gene: TRBJ2-3
v_gene: TRBV2

CDR3aa: ASSLDARRNTEAF
j_gene: TRBJ1-1
v_gene: TRBV5-1

CDR3aa: ASSRSSGSYNEQF
j_gene: TRBJ2-1
v_gene: TRBV7-3

CDR3aa: ASSLERNQETQY
j_gene: TRBJ2-5
v_gene: TRBV11-2

CDR3aa: ASSILDQRRYGYT
j_gene: TRBJ1-2
v_gene: TRBV19

CDR3aa: ASSIWRTGDNGYT
j_gene: TRBJ1-2
v_gene: TRBV19

CDR3aa: ASRLRSASTDTQY
j_gene: TRBJ2-3
v_gene: TRBV5-1

CDR3aa: ASSLQTGAAEAF
j_gene: TRBJ1-1
v_gene: TRBV11-3

CDR3aa: ASSINRGRNGYT
j_gene: TRBJ1-2
v_gene: TRBV5-6

CDR3aa: ASSSSTGGETQY
j_gene: TRBJ2-5
v_gene: TRBV11-3

CDR3aa: ATSPRGRPDTQY
j_gene: TRBJ2-3
v_gene: TRBV24-1

CDR3aa: ASSYRQAGFD
j_gene: TRBJ2-7
v_gene: TRBV6-2/TRBV6-3

CDR3aa: ASSAPGDGNQPQH
j_gene: TRBJ1-5
v_gene: TRBV6-6

CDR3aa: ASSRRQATSTDTQY
j_gene: TRBJ2-3
v_gene: TRBV7-2

CDR3aa: ASSIDPTEGGQGTQY
j_gene: TRBJ2-5
v_gene: TRBV19

CDR3aa: ASRATENTEAF
j_gene: TRBJ1-1
v_gene: TRBV6-5

CDR3aa: ASSTRGSGKQETQY
j_gene: TRBJ2-5
v_gene: TRBV13

CDR3aa: ASSFLRLAGGTDTQY
j_gene: TRBJ2-3
v_gene: TRBV6-2/TRBV6-3

CDR3aa: ASKTLGAASNQPQH
j_gene: TRBJ1-5
v_gene: TRBV28

CDR3aa: ASSWGRQGALEDTQY
j_gene: TRBJ2-3
v_gene: TRBV5-1

CDR3aa: ASSQGQGLIEQY
j_gene: TRBJ2-7
v_gene: TRBV7-6

CDR3aa: ASNDRTELRPQH
j_gene: TRBJ1-5
v_gene: TRBV19

CDR3aa: ASSYPGQGFDEQF
j_gene: TRBJ2-1
v_gene: TRBV6-5